Below, 2 T cell receptor beta chains from the same sample are listed, as sequenced in a study of cytomegalovirus exposure and HLA in healthy donors. The PCR contained 60 Vbeta and 13 Jbeta primers. Generated by immunoSEQ multiplex PCR, the TCRdb table keeps only in-frame clones and is missing some. Of about 200,000 clones in the sample, 80% to 85% were seen once. The material sequenced was PBMCs. The receptors were sampled from a young woman in good health and CMV-seronegative.

The chain couples TRBV27 to TRBJ2-6, with D tentatively TRBD2 (5 bases). Germline assignment: CDR1 MNHEY and CDR2 SMNVEV (reference sequence). V was trimmed by 6 bases and J by 0 bases, leaving 12 bases between them. The CDR3 is 16 residues long. This CDR3 reads CASRGPRGSGANVLTF. As DNA, the CDR3 is TGTGCCAGCAGGGGCCCACGGGGCTCTGGGGCCAACGTCCTGACTTTC. Using reference TRBV27 and TRBJ2-6 for the parts outside the CDR3, the full variable domain is EAQVTQNPRYLITVTGKKLTVTCSQNMNHEYMSWYRQDPGLGLRQIYYSMNVEVTDKGDVPEGYKVSRKEKRNFPLILESPSPNQTSLYFCASRGPRGSGANVLTFGAGSRLTVL.

The V call is TRBV6-5, the J call TRBJ1-4; 9 bases map to TRBD1. Trimming removed 5 bases from V and 8 bases from J; junction bases left unmatched: 9. Germline CDR1 MNHEY, CDR2 SVGAGI. CDR3 length: 15 amino acids. The CDR3 here is CASSQMTGGGEKLFF. The CDR3 DNA follows: TGTGCCAGCAGTCAAATGACAGGGGGTGGCGAAAAACTGTTTTTT.